This T cell receptor beta chain was captured by sequencing in a study of shared clonotypes between healthy human individuals. The study's findings and limits: As a rule, naive subsets had a larger estimated richness than memory subsets.

Concerning this clone itself: What it binds is unknown. Other DNA sequences of this sample code for an identical CDR3.

Germline CDR1 and CDR2: DFQATT and SNEGSKA (reference sequence). Trimming cost V 3 bases and J 3 bases, with 4 bases left between them. The CDR3 covers 11 residues. This table comes from immunoSEQ multiplex PCR, and its TCRdb copy is limited to in-frame clones, with some not included. The sample holds 2 million to 2.5 million clones, roughly 92% seen once. The chain recombines TRBV20-1 with TRBJ2-3; D is uncertain. The clonotype was recovered from a man aged 18 to 29 in good health. Some clones in this sample may be carry-over from other donors' samples. The sequenced sample was naive CD4+ T cells from PBMCs. The subset is: CD45RA+ positively selected. CDR3 amino acids: CSASLTDTQYF. In DNA, the CDR3 is TGCAGTGCTAGCCTTACAGATACGCAGTATTTT.